This TCR beta chain was recovered during a study of blood T cell repertoires in COVID-19. Study context: Italy, Spain and the United States were the sources of the convalescent and acute COVID-19 samples.

Generated by immunoSEQ multiplex PCR, the TCRdb table keeps only in-frame clones and is missing some. This table holds some 290,000 clones, 85% to 90% found once. V lost 3 bases and J lost 5; bases outside the gene matches: 13. CDR1 PRHDT and CDR2 FYEKMQ come from the germline V gene (reference sequence). CDR3 length: 19 amino acids. The chain employs TRBV13 and TRBJ2-2; 12 nucleotides line up with TRBD2. This sequence was found in a woman in her 30s with COVID-19, enrolled during active disease. Sequenced material: peripheral blood. The DNA of the CDR3 is TGTGCCAGCAGCTTTTCACTAGCGGGAGGTTCTAGAGGAACCGGGGAGCTGTTTTTT. Its protein is CASSFSLAGGSRGTGELFF.